This entry concerns a single TCR beta chain. These data originate in a study of blood T cell repertoires in COVID-19. At the level of the study: Sites in the United States, Italy and Spain provided acute and convalescent COVID-19 samples. T cells, B-cell-depleted T cells, or PBMCs provided the cDNA or gDNA that served as material.

The CDR3 length is 13 residues. Trimming shortened V by 1 base and J by 4 bases, and 7 bases separated the two germline ends. Germline V gene data show CDR1 as MGHDK and CDR2 as SYGVNS. In the authors' methods: How many nucleated cells were present was estimated from reference gene primer amplification. Assay used: immunoSEQ multiplex PCR; TCRdb lists only in-frame clones, some missing. V, J and clone size were drawn from that table, and D and trimming were deduced from the DNA. The table shows tens of thousands of clones, with around 89% occurring only once. The source material was peripheral blood. The receptor's source is a man aged 65 to 79 with active or convalescent COVID-19. This rearrangement joins TRBV25-1 to TRBJ1-2; D gene uncertain. The CDR3 sequence: CASSESLRYGYTF. Here the CDR3 DNA reads TGTGCCAGCAGTGAATCCCTCCGCTATGGCTACACCTTC.